This is a list of T cell receptor beta chains from one sample in a study of T cell repertoires in cytomegalovirus infection. TCRdb reprocessed the reads with MiXCR, giving one entry per CDR3 protein. Of about 330,000 distinct CDR3 sequences in the sample, over 7.5% are singletons; the top ten hold roughly 4.5%. Input material: PBMCs. The source is a human donor in good health (CMV status not recorded). Some clones in this sample may be carry-over from other donors' samples. The CDR3 runs from the conserved cysteine through the conserved F or W. A D gene is named only where the DNA matches it firmly. Expanded clones get a size class; other rows say once, few or many, or leave the size out.

clone_size	d_call	v_call	j_call	cdr3_aa	cdr3_nt
many	-	TRBV6-2/TRBV6-3	TRBJ1-1	CASSYSTGGAFF	TGTGCCAGCAGTTACTCGACAGGTGGAGCTTTCTTT
-	TRBD1	TRBV7-2	TRBJ1-1	CASSPGQVAQAFF	TGTGCCAGCAGCCCGGGACAGGTTGCTCAGGCTTTCTTT
many	-	TRBV4-3	TRBJ2-3	CASSQDFGADTQYF	TGCGCCAGCAGCCAAGATTTCGGGGCAGATACGCAGTATTTT
many	-	TRBV7-2	TRBJ1-5	CASSFKPSNQPQHF	TGTGCCAGCAGCTTCAAGCCTAGCAATCAGCCCCAGCATTTT
few	-	TRBV28	TRBJ1-1	CASTSGGITEAFF	TGTGCCAGCACTTCGGGGGGGATCACTGAAGCTTTCTTT
-	-	TRBV4-1	TRBJ2-7	CASSLSRETPDVKQYF	TGCGCCAGCAGCCTTTCAAGGGAGACTCCTGACGTGAAGCAGTACTTC
-	TRBD2	TRBV20-1	TRBJ2-3	CSARDLAGVDTQYF	TGCAGTGCTAGAGATCTAGCGGGAGTGGATACGCAGTATTTT
few	-	TRBV6-2/TRBV6-3	TRBJ2-6	CASSYGRRSGANVLTF	TGTGCCAGCAGTTACGGACGCCGCTCTGGGGCCAACGTCCTGACTTTC
many	-	TRBV7-2	TRBJ2-5	CASSPSAGYETQYF	TGTGCCAGCAGCCCAAGTGCAGGTTACGAGACCCAGTACTTC
many	-	TRBV29-1	TRBJ1-1	CSVEDRLAEAFF	TGCAGCGTTGAAGACCGGCTGGCTGAAGCTTTCTTT
once	-	TRBV27	TRBJ2-5	CASSLSQPLTQYF	TGTGCCAGCAGTTTATCGCAGCCTCTGACCCAGTACTTC
-	-	TRBV20-1	TRBJ1-4	CSASGQEKLFF	TGCAGTGCTAGCGGACAGGAAAAACTGTTTTTT
many	-	TRBV7-3	TRBJ2-6	CASSIRTGSGANVLTF	TGTGCCAGCAGCATACGGACGGGCTCTGGGGCCAACGTCCTGACTTTC
many	TRBD1	TRBV7-8	TRBJ1-4	CASSLMGTATNEKLFF	TGTGCCAGCAGCTTAATGGGGACAGCAACTAATGAAAAACTGTTTTTT
many	-	TRBV11-2	TRBJ2-7	CASSTEKRNLPLDYEQYF	TGTGCCAGCAGCACAGAGAAGAGAAATCTACCGCTCGACTACGAGCAGTACTTC
-	-	TRBV6-5	TRBJ2-3	CASTKLGTDTQYF	TGTGCCAGCACCAAACTGGGAACAGATACGCAGTATTTT
few	-	TRBV7-6	TRBJ2-1	CASSLVGLDGYEQFF	TGTGCCAGCAGCTTAGTTGGCCTAGACGGGTATGAGCAGTTCTTC
many	TRBD2	TRBV7-2	TRBJ2-3	CASSSLGLAGGDTQYF	TGTGCCAGCAGCTCATTAGGACTAGCGGGAGGAGATACGCAGTATTTT
medium-sized	TRBD1	TRBV20-1	TRBJ2-6	CSARDLRQGAAGANVLTF	TGCAGTGCTAGAGATCTACGACAGGGGGCAGCTGGGGCCAACGTCCTGACTTTC
few	TRBD1	TRBV28	TRBJ1-1	CASSSWTGRGTEAFF	TGTGCCAGCAGTTCATGGACAGGGAGGGGCACTGAAGCTTTCTTT
many	-	TRBV12-5	TRBJ2-5	CASGPPDAQETQYF	TGTGCTAGCGGTCCCCCTGACGCACAAGAGACCCAGTACTTC
few	TRBD2	TRBV28	TRBJ2-3	CASSLRLAGEGDNTQYF	TGTGCCAGCAGTTTACGACTAGCGGGAGAGGGTGATAATACGCAGTATTTT
many	-	TRBV6-2/TRBV6-3	TRBJ1-5	CASMTSGQPQHF	TGTGCCAGCATGACTTCGGGTCAGCCCCAGCATTTT
-	-	TRBV5-1	TRBJ1-1	CASSLGFGGEAFF	TGCGCCAGCAGCTTGGGATTCGGGGGAGAAGCTTTCTTT